The rows below give T cell receptor beta chains drawn from one sample of a study of blood T cell repertoires in COVID-19. Generated by immunoSEQ multiplex PCR, the TCRdb table keeps only in-frame clones and is missing some. The repertoire includes 100,000 or so clones, approximately 86% of them detected once, and less than 3.5% sits in the top ten. Specimen: PBMCs or T cells enriched from blood (not recorded which). The receptors derive from a woman in her forties or fifties who had recovered from COVID-19. CDR3s include the opening cysteine and the closing phenylalanine or tryptophan. The D gene is left open where the match is weak. Part of the rows lack a size; the others show once, few, many or a class for expanded clones.

cdr3_nt: TGTGCCAGCAGCCCCGACCGGGGGGGTGAAGAGCAGTACTTC
cdr3_aa: CASSPDRGGEEQYF
clone_size: .
j_call: TRBJ2-7
v_call: TRBV11-2
d_call: TRBD2

cdr3_nt: TGTGCCGCCGGGACTAGCGGTAGCGGGGAGCTGTTTTTT
cdr3_aa: CAAGTSGSGELFF
clone_size: .
j_call: TRBJ2-2
v_call: TRBV24-1
d_call: TRBD2

cdr3_nt: TGTGCCAGCACCCGGGATTGGAACACTGAAGCTTTCTTT
cdr3_aa: CASTRDWNTEAFF
clone_size: .
j_call: TRBJ1-1
v_call: TRBV6-5
d_call: .

cdr3_nt: TGTGCCAGCAGCTTAGATGGACGGGATCGAGCTTTCTTT
cdr3_aa: CASSLDGRDRAFF
clone_size: few
j_call: TRBJ1-1
v_call: TRBV7-8
d_call: .

cdr3_nt: TGCGCCTCACCCCAGAGGGATGGCTACGAGCAGTACTTC
cdr3_aa: CASPQRDGYEQYF
clone_size: .
j_call: TRBJ2-7
v_call: TRBV12-3/TRBV12-4
d_call: .

cdr3_nt: TGCGCCAGCAGCCCTAGTTGGACTGAGCGGACCGGGGAGCTGTTTTTT
cdr3_aa: CASSPSWTERTGELFF
clone_size: .
j_call: TRBJ2-2
v_call: TRBV5-1
d_call: .

cdr3_nt: TGTGCCAGCAGCCCCCGGACAGGGTCTTTCTATGGCTACACCTTC
cdr3_aa: CASSPRTGSFYGYTF
clone_size: few
j_call: TRBJ1-2
v_call: TRBV14
d_call: TRBD1

cdr3_nt: TGTGCCAGCAGCTTTCGAGCAACTAATGAAAAACTGTTTTTT
cdr3_aa: CASSFRATNEKLFF
clone_size: .
j_call: TRBJ1-4
v_call: TRBV7-9
d_call: .

cdr3_nt: TGTGCCAGCAGTGGTCGGGACAGGGGGCGAGTCACAGATACGCAGTATTTT
cdr3_aa: CASSGRDRGRVTDTQYF
clone_size: .
j_call: TRBJ2-3
v_call: TRBV2
d_call: TRBD1

cdr3_nt: TGTGCCAGCAGCTTAGGAGGGGGCAACGGGTACGGGGAGCTGTTTTTT
cdr3_aa: CASSLGGGNGYGELFF
clone_size: .
j_call: TRBJ2-2
v_call: TRBV5-4
d_call: .

cdr3_nt: TGTGCCACCAGTGAGGGTAGCGGGGGGGTAACAGATACGCAGTATTTT
cdr3_aa: CATSEGSGGVTDTQYF
clone_size: .
j_call: TRBJ2-3
v_call: TRBV24-1
d_call: TRBD2

cdr3_nt: TGTGCCAGCAGCCCGTCCCTGAACACTGAAGCTTTCTTT
cdr3_aa: CASSPSLNTEAFF
clone_size: .
j_call: TRBJ1-1
v_call: TRBV7-7
d_call: .

cdr3_nt: TGTGCCAGCAGTTACACGGGACAGCTTATTGATGGCTACACCTTC
cdr3_aa: CASSYTGQLIDGYTF
clone_size: .
j_call: TRBJ1-2
v_call: TRBV6-5
d_call: TRBD1

cdr3_nt: TGCGCCAGCAGCCAAGATGCAGCGGGGGGCCTCTATGGGACGCAGTATTTT
cdr3_aa: CASSQDAAGGLYGTQYF
clone_size: .
j_call: TRBJ2-3
v_call: TRBV4-1
d_call: TRBD2

cdr3_nt: TGTGCCACCCGCGGGGGACAGGGGAACACCGGGGAGCTGTTTTTT
cdr3_aa: CATRGGQGNTGELFF
clone_size: .
j_call: TRBJ2-2
v_call: TRBV24-1
d_call: TRBD1

cdr3_nt: TGTGCCAGCAAGAGAACAGGGGGCTTATCCTACGAGCAGTACTTC
cdr3_aa: CASKRTGGLSYEQYF
clone_size: .
j_call: TRBJ2-7
v_call: TRBV6-5
d_call: TRBD1

cdr3_nt: TGTGCCAGCAGTTTAGGTCAGGGGGCGCGTGTCACAGATACGCAGTATTTT
cdr3_aa: CASSLGQGARVTDTQYF
clone_size: .
j_call: TRBJ2-3
v_call: TRBV27
d_call: TRBD1

cdr3_nt: TGTGCCTGGAGTGTGAGATACGGTTTAGAAGCTTTCTTT
cdr3_aa: CAWSVRYGLEAFF
clone_size: .
j_call: TRBJ1-1
v_call: TRBV30
d_call: .

cdr3_nt: TGTGCCAGCAGCCAATTAAGGGAGATAGAGACCCAGTACTTC
cdr3_aa: CASSQLREIETQYF
clone_size: .
j_call: TRBJ2-5
v_call: TRBV16
d_call: .

cdr3_nt: TGTGCCAGTAAGCGGGGCAGGAACGTTCAGCCCCAGCATTTT
cdr3_aa: CASKRGRNVQPQHF
clone_size: .
j_call: TRBJ1-5
v_call: TRBV19
d_call: .

cdr3_nt: TGTGCCAGCAGCCGCATTAGCGGGGTTGGCGAGCAGTACTTC
cdr3_aa: CASSRISGVGEQYF
clone_size: .
j_call: TRBJ2-7
v_call: TRBV7-2
d_call: TRBD2

cdr3_nt: TGTGCCACCAGTGGCGAGATTTCGGATACGCAGTATTTT
cdr3_aa: CATSGEISDTQYF
clone_size: .
j_call: TRBJ2-3
v_call: TRBV24-1
d_call: .

cdr3_nt: TGTGCCAGTAGTGCTGGGACAGCTAGTAATCAGCCCCAGCATTTT
cdr3_aa: CASSAGTASNQPQHF
clone_size: once
j_call: TRBJ1-5
v_call: TRBV19
d_call: TRBD1

cdr3_nt: TGTGCCAGTAGACCTCAGGGGGCGACCAATTCACCCCTCCACTTT
cdr3_aa: CASRPQGATNSPLHF
clone_size: .
j_call: TRBJ1-6
v_call: TRBV19
d_call: TRBD1

cdr3_nt: TGCGCCAGCAGCGACCCCCCCTCAGCGGTCTACGAGCAGTACTTC
cdr3_aa: CASSDPPSAVYEQYF
clone_size: .
j_call: TRBJ2-7
v_call: TRBV10-2
d_call: .

cdr3_nt: TGCGCCAGCAGCTTTTCCGGTGATGACAATCAGCCCCAGCATTTT
cdr3_aa: CASSFSGDDNQPQHF
clone_size: .
j_call: TRBJ1-5
v_call: TRBV5-1
d_call: .

cdr3_nt: TGTGCCAGCAGCTGGGACAGGGATTCACCCCTCCACTTT
cdr3_aa: CASSWDRDSPLHF
clone_size: .
j_call: TRBJ1-6
v_call: TRBV3-1/TRBV3-2
d_call: TRBD1

cdr3_nt: TGTGCCAGCAGCTTAGGGAGACAGGAAGGCAATGAAAAACTGTTTTTT
cdr3_aa: CASSLGRQEGNEKLFF
clone_size: few
j_call: TRBJ1-4
v_call: TRBV7-9
d_call: .

cdr3_nt: TGTGCCAGCAGCCTTCTAGCGGGAGACAATGAGCAGTTCTTC
cdr3_aa: CASSLLAGDNEQFF
clone_size: .
j_call: TRBJ2-1
v_call: TRBV3-1/TRBV3-2
d_call: TRBD2

cdr3_nt: TGTGCCAGCAGCTTTACAGATACGCAGTATTTT
cdr3_aa: CASSFTDTQYF
clone_size: .
j_call: TRBJ2-3
v_call: TRBV2
d_call: .

cdr3_nt: TGTGCCAGCAGTGAATTAGGAAAGCGGGGGAGCACAGATACGCAGTATTTT
cdr3_aa: CASSELGKRGSTDTQYF
clone_size: .
j_call: TRBJ2-3
v_call: TRBV25-1
d_call: TRBD2

cdr3_nt: TGTGCCAGTAGTATAACAGGGGCCACAGATACGCAGTATTTT
cdr3_aa: CASSITGATDTQYF
clone_size: .
j_call: TRBJ2-3
v_call: TRBV19
d_call: TRBD1

cdr3_nt: TGTGCCAGCAGTGAAAGGCGAGACAAACCCACAGATACGCAGTATTTT
cdr3_aa: CASSERRDKPTDTQYF
clone_size: once
j_call: TRBJ2-3
v_call: TRBV2
d_call: .

cdr3_nt: TGTGCCAGCAGCTTGAGGCAGGGTGACTATGGCTACACCTTC
cdr3_aa: CASSLRQGDYGYTF
clone_size: .
j_call: TRBJ1-2
v_call: TRBV5-6
d_call: .

cdr3_nt: TGTGCCAGCAGTTACCGGATCCGGGGGACTGAAGCTTTCTTT
cdr3_aa: CASSYRIRGTEAFF
clone_size: .
j_call: TRBJ1-1
v_call: TRBV27
d_call: .

cdr3_nt: TGTGCCAGCAGCTTGCCCGGGAACACCGGGGAGCTGTTTTTT
cdr3_aa: CASSLPGNTGELFF
clone_size: once
j_call: TRBJ2-2
v_call: TRBV5-6
d_call: .

cdr3_nt: TGTGCCAGCAGTCCCCCTCGGGGGAGAGAGACCCAGTACTTC
cdr3_aa: CASSPPRGRETQYF
clone_size: .
j_call: TRBJ2-5
v_call: TRBV28
d_call: .

cdr3_nt: TGTGCCAGCAGCCCTCTGCTGGGGAGTCCAGGCACTGAAGCTTTCTTT
cdr3_aa: CASSPLLGSPGTEAFF
clone_size: .
j_call: TRBJ1-1
v_call: TRBV5-6
d_call: .

cdr3_nt: TGCAGTGCTAGTTCTTGGGGCCGACCGGGGGTTTACTCCTACGAGCAGTACTTC
cdr3_aa: CSASSWGRPGVYSYEQYF
clone_size: .
j_call: TRBJ2-7
v_call: TRBV20-1
d_call: .

cdr3_nt: TGTGCCAGCAGTTCCCCTACAGCCGGCTATTCACCCCTCCACTTT
cdr3_aa: CASSSPTAGYSPLHF
clone_size: .
j_call: TRBJ1-6
v_call: TRBV28
d_call: .

cdr3_nt: TGCGCCAGCAGCTCCTCAGGGTTTGGGGAGACCCAGTACTTC
cdr3_aa: CASSSSGFGETQYF
clone_size: .
j_call: TRBJ2-5
v_call: TRBV5-1
d_call: .

cdr3_nt: TGTGCCAGCAGAAAGACAGGGGGGGAAGCTTTCTTT
cdr3_aa: CASRKTGGEAFF
clone_size: .
j_call: TRBJ1-1
v_call: TRBV6-5
d_call: TRBD1